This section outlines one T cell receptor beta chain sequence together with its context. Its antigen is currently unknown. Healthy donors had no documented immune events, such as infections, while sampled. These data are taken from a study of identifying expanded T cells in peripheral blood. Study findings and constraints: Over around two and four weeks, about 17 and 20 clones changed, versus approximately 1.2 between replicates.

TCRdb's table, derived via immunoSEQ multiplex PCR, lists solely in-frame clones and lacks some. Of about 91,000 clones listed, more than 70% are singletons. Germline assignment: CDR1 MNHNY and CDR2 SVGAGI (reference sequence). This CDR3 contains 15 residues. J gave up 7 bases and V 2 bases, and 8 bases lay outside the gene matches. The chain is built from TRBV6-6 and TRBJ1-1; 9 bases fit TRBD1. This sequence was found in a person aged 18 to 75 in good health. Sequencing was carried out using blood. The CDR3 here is CASSYRLTGGVEAFF. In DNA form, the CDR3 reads TGTGCCAGCAGTTACCGACTAACAGGGGGCGTTGAAGCTTTCTTT.